This is a list of T cell receptor beta chains from one sample in a study of blood T cells in healthy people across ages. TCRdb re-analysed the 5' RACE reads in MiXCR, keeping a single row per CDR3 protein. The sample lists under 950,000 distinct CDR3 sequences, about 20% occurring once. The sequencing input was blood. All receptors come from a man in his 70s in good health. Each CDR3 is given with its conserved first and last residue. D genes are given only for firm matches. A clone size is listed for some rows: how often the clone was seen (once, few, many), or a class if it is expanded.

v_gene: TRBV5-5; abundance: many; d_gene: .; j_gene: TRBJ2-7; CDR3aa: CASSPPGLIYEQYF; CDR3nt: TGTGCCAGCAGCCCCCCGGGACTTATCTACGAGCAGTACTTC
v_gene: TRBV12-3/TRBV12-4; abundance: .; d_gene: TRBD1; j_gene: TRBJ2-1; CDR3aa: CASSFRQGREQFF; CDR3nt: TGTGCCAGCAGTTTTAGACAGGGCAGGGAGCAGTTCTTC
v_gene: TRBV7-8; abundance: few; d_gene: .; j_gene: TRBJ2-1; CDR3aa: CASSKGLARGDGNEQFF; CDR3nt: TGTGCCAGCAGCAAAGGATTAGCGAGGGGGGATGGCAATGAGCAGTTCTTC
v_gene: TRBV20-1; abundance: many; d_gene: .; j_gene: TRBJ1-6; CDR3aa: CSAYIQGGNSPLHF; CDR3nt: TGCAGTGCTTACATTCAGGGTGGGAATTCACCCCTCCACTTT
v_gene: TRBV2; abundance: .; d_gene: .; j_gene: TRBJ2-7; CDR3aa: CATSPYLSYEQYF; CDR3nt: TGTGCCACCTCTCCTTACCTCTCCTACGAGCAGTACTTC
v_gene: TRBV12-3/TRBV12-4; abundance: .; d_gene: .; j_gene: TRBJ1-2; CDR3aa: CASSSRTVPSF; CDR3nt: TGTGCCAGCAGTTCGCGGACAGTCCCCTCCTTC
v_gene: TRBV10-2; abundance: .; d_gene: .; j_gene: TRBJ2-3; CDR3aa: CASSRMADTQYF; CDR3nt: TGCGCCAGCAGTAGAATGGCAGATACGCAGTATTTT
v_gene: TRBV29-1; abundance: .; d_gene: .; j_gene: TRBJ2-2; CDR3aa: CSVEEGEGSNTGELFF; CDR3nt: TGCAGCGTTGAAGAGGGGGAAGGGTCGAACACCGGGGAGCTGTTTTTT
v_gene: TRBV6-5; abundance: .; d_gene: TRBD2; j_gene: TRBJ2-3; CDR3aa: CASVSGSKADTQYF; CDR3nt: TGTGCCAGCGTTAGCGGGAGTAAGGCAGATACGCAGTATTTT
v_gene: TRBV15; abundance: many; d_gene: TRBD2; j_gene: TRBJ2-1; CDR3aa: CATSRLGLADYNEQFF; CDR3nt: TGTGCCACCAGCAGGCTGGGACTAGCGGACTACAATGAGCAGTTCTTC
v_gene: TRBV4-2; abundance: few; d_gene: .; j_gene: TRBJ2-7; CDR3aa: CASSQDAARAYEQYF; CDR3nt: TGTGCCAGCAGCCAAGATGCGGCTAGGGCCTACGAGCAGTACTTC
v_gene: TRBV12-3/TRBV12-4; abundance: .; d_gene: .; j_gene: TRBJ1-2; CDR3aa: CASSFPPNYGYTF; CDR3nt: TGCGCTAGCAGTTTTCCGCCTAACTATGGCTACACCTTC
v_gene: TRBV7-2; abundance: .; d_gene: .; j_gene: TRBJ1-2; CDR3aa: CASSLTDSSNYGYTF; CDR3nt: TGTGCCAGCAGCTTAACGGACAGCTCAAACTATGGCTACACCTTC
v_gene: TRBV4-3; abundance: .; d_gene: TRBD1; j_gene: TRBJ1-2; CDR3aa: CASSQAGRGHGYTF; CDR3nt: TGCGCCAGCAGCCAAGCAGGCAGGGGGCATGGCTACACCTTC
v_gene: TRBV29-1; abundance: .; d_gene: .; j_gene: TRBJ2-3; CDR3aa: CSADGVPGADTQYF; CDR3nt: TGCAGCGCTGATGGAGTCCCCGGGGCAGATACGCAGTATTTT
v_gene: TRBV29-1; abundance: many; d_gene: TRBD2; j_gene: TRBJ2-1; CDR3aa: CSTSGSGSYEQFF; CDR3nt: TGCAGCACCAGCGGGAGTGGTTCGTATGAGCAGTTCTTC
v_gene: TRBV12-3/TRBV12-4; abundance: .; d_gene: .; j_gene: TRBJ2-3; CDR3aa: CASSSELSTDTQYF; CDR3nt: TGTGCCAGCAGTTCGGAGCTGAGCACAGATACGCAGTATTTT
v_gene: TRBV12-3/TRBV12-4; abundance: .; d_gene: .; j_gene: TRBJ2-5; CDR3aa: CASRNRGGRAETQYF; CDR3nt: TGTGCCAGCAGGAACAGGGGAGGGCGGGCAGAGACCCAGTACTTC
v_gene: TRBV19; abundance: .; d_gene: TRBD2; j_gene: TRBJ2-1; CDR3aa: CATSLAGGQYEQFF; CDR3nt: TGTGCCACTTCTCTGGCGGGGGGGCAATATGAGCAGTTCTTC
v_gene: TRBV6-1; abundance: .; d_gene: .; j_gene: TRBJ1-1; CDR3aa: CASRDLTNTEAFF; CDR3nt: TGTGCCAGCAGGGACCTTACGAACACTGAAGCTTTCTTT
v_gene: TRBV7-3; abundance: .; d_gene: TRBD1; j_gene: TRBJ1-6; CDR3aa: CASSARQGSPLHF; CDR3nt: TGTGCCAGCAGCGCACGACAGGGTTCACCCCTCCACTTT